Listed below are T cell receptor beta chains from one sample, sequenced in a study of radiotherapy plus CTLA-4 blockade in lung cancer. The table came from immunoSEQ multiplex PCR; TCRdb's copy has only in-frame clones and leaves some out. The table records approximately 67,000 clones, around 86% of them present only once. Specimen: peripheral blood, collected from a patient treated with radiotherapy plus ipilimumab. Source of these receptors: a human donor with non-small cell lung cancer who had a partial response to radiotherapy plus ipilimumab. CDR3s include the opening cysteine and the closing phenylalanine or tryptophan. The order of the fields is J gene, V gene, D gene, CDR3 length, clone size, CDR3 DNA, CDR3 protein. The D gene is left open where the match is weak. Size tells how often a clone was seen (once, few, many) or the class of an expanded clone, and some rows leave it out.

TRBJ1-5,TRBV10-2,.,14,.,TGCGCTAGCAGCGCAGACATCGGTGAGTCGCCCCAGCATTTT,CASSADIGESPQHF
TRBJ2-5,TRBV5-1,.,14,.,TGCGCCAGCAGCCCTTACTCCTCTTGGGAGACCCAGTACTTC,CASSPYSSWETQYF
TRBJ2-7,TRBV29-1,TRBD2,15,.,TGCAGCGTTGAACGGGGTAGCGGGAGTATTTACGAGCAGTACTTC,CSVERGSGSIYEQYF
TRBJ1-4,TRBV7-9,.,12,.,TGTGCCAGCAGCTTACAGGGGTTGGAACTGTTTTTT,CASSLQGLELFF
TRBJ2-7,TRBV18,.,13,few,TGTGCCAGCTCACCACCTCAGGGGTACGAGCAGTACTTC,CASSPPQGYEQYF
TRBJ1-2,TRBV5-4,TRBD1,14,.,TGTGCCAGCAGCACGGGACAGGGGTTGAGCGGCTACACCTTC,CASSTGQGLSGYTF
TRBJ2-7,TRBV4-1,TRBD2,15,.,TGCGCCAGCAGCCAAGAGCAGCGGGGGGGCCACGAGCAGTACTTC,CASSQEQRGGHEQYF
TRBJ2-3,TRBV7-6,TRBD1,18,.,TGTGCCAGCAGTTTAGTCAGAGGGACAGGGGGCAGCACAGATACGCAGTATTTT,CASSLVRGTGGSTDTQYF
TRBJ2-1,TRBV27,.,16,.,TGTGCCAGCAGGAACCTCGACAGCCCCCACGACAATGAGCAGTTCTTC,CASRNLDSPHDNEQFF
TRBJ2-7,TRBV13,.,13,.,TGTGCCAGCACCTTCGGGGTTTCCTACGAGCAGTACTTC,CASTFGVSYEQYF
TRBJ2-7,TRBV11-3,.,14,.,TGTGCCAGCAGCTTACGAGGGGGTTCCTACGAGCAGTACTTC,CASSLRGGSYEQYF
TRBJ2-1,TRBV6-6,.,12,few,TGTGCCAGCAGTAACGGGGTCTATGAGCAGTTCTTC,CASSNGVYEQFF
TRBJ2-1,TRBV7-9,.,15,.,TGTGCCAGCAGTCCTCTTGAGGGCTCCTACAATGGGCAGTTCTTC,CASSPLEGSYNGQFF
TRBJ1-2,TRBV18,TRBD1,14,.,TGTGCCAGCTCACCGGGACAGGGGCGGACCGGCTACACCTTC,CASSPGQGRTGYTF
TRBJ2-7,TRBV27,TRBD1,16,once,TGTGCCAGCAGTATCAGGGGACAGGGCCAATCCTACGAGCAGTACTTC,CASSIRGQGQSYEQYF
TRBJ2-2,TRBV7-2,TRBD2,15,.,TGTGCCAGCCGCATAGCGGGAGCTGAATCCGGGGAGCTGTTTTTT,CASRIAGAESGELFF
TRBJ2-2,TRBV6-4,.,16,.,TGTGCCAGCAGTACGACCGGGACACTGAACACCGGGGAGCTGTTTTTT,CASSTTGTLNTGELFF
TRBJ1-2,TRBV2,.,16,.,TGTGCCAGCAGTGAAATAAAGGCGGGGGCGGACTATGGCTACACCTTC,CASSEIKAGADYGYTF
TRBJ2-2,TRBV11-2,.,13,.,TGTGCCAGCAGCTTAGCCCTCACCGGGGAGCTGTTTTTT,CASSLALTGELFF